This T cell receptor (beta chain) was recorded in a study of blood T cells in healthy people across ages (dated by TCRdb to between 2015 and 2016). Background for the entire study: Template switching captured roughly one uniquely barcoded TCR beta cDNA molecule per two T cells in model experiments. To track age-related changes in TCR beta repertoire diversity, the study relied on deep sequencing normalized with unique cDNA molecular identifiers. The donors were divided into four age groups: young (average approximately 15 years), middle-aged (roughly 42), aged (62) and long-lived (about 79). To avoid experimental bias, donors of different ages were spread randomly across the sequencing lanes. Using the same blood draw, the study looked at two additional independent replicas of 1 million unique cDNA reads for two donors, one aged 18 to 29 and the other aged 80 or older.

What the study reported, not specific to this receptor: The CMV infection status of donors was not known, potentially confounding age-related changes in expanded clonotypes. Compared with the aged group, the long-lived group had more naive CD4+ T cells, fewer expanded clones and increased TCR diversity, suggesting age selection. Since profiling was done on bulk unsorted PBMCs, naive and antigen-experienced compartments could not be conclusively compared. Estimates of total diversity based on one million sequenced T cells were considered lower bounds and underestimates. As age increased, observed TCR beta diversity per million T cells dropped in a roughly linear way, and a significant reduction was already evident by age 40. The percentage of naive T cells measured by flow cytometry correlated strongly with observed TCR beta diversity.

Library preparation employed 5' RACE. Sequencer: Illumina HiSeq 2500. A second PCR of about 7 to 12 cycles was performed with a sample-barcoded 5' primer and a J-beta primer mix. A unique molecular identifier was introduced onto each TCR beta cDNA molecule by a template-switch 5' adaptor carrying 12 random nucleotides. Each sample yielded at least 2.5 million CDR3-containing paired-end reads. First-strand cDNA synthesis was performed from all RNA using the Mint cDNA synthesis kit, with priming by a TRBC-specific oligonucleotide. All cDNA was treated with uracil-DNA glycosylase and then went through a first 18-cycle PCR with the universal primers M1SS and BC2_uni_R. As for the authors' bioinformatics: Normalization of each sample was performed by random selection of 1 million high-quality reads, each carrying a distinct molecular identifier. Reads sharing molecular identifiers were discarded rather than binned into consensus sequences. CDR3 identification, clonotype clustering and error correction used MiTCR with a Q25 quality threshold and the strictest error-elimination algorithm. A nonparametric unseen species model with Euler transformation was used to estimate a lower bound on total TCR beta diversity. TCRdb handled the public reads itself, with Q25 trimming in fastp and clone calling in MiXCR, and kept productive beta chains. Under each unique CDR3 protein, matching rows form one entry showing the most common genes and DNA. The V and J calls and clone size come from TCRdb's table, not from the authors' own analysis. The sample records around 800,000 distinct CDR3 sequences, roughly 46% of which are singletons. The top ten constitute 18% of the sample.

From cysteine to phenylalanine, the CDR3 is 15 amino acids long. CDR3 DNA only is kept here, 45 bases in frame from base 1. Via the germline V gene, CDR1 is SQVTM and CDR2 ANQGSEA. Cut back by 4 bases and 0 bases, the V and J ends lie 15 bases apart. In the case of this clonotype: The target of this receptor is not known. It has no much larger one-base neighbor in the sample; base qualities were not kept.

Systemically healthy Caucasian individuals from Russia, over 30 in total and aged about 6 to 100 years, were included as donors. Roughly 10 milliliters of peripheral blood were collected from each donor into EDTA-treated Vacutainer tubes. Ficoll-Paque density-gradient centrifugation was used to isolate PBMCs, with at least 6.5 million per sample. Total RNA, at least 6 micrograms per sample, was extracted from PBMCs with Trizol reagent. For every donor, flow cytometry on a PBMC aliquot measured the percentage of naive CD45RAhigh/CD27high T cells. Sequencing used blood. This sequence uses TRBV29-1 and TRBJ1-1; no confident D gene assignment can be made. This clonotype was sampled from an older man in good health. At the DNA level, the sequence is TGCAGCGTTGGTTCCGGACGGGTGATGAACACTGAAGCTTTCTTT. It codes for CSVGSGRVMNTEAFF.